The subject of this entry is one T cell receptor (beta chain). No antigen is known for it. These data come from a study of cytomegalovirus exposure and HLA in healthy donors. Findings and caveats of the study: In vitro data verified a few CMV-associated chains as specific for CMV antigens. Some TCR beta chains (more than 150 of them) were listed as cytomegalovirus-associated.

Germline V gene lookup returns CDR1 SGHDN and CDR2 FVKESK. The CDR3 length is 14 residues. V lost 1 base, J lost 2 bases, and 6 bases lay in between. The assay was immunoSEQ multiplex PCR, and TCRdb's table has in-frame clones only and misses some. The profile covers approximately 70,000 clones, with around 94% appearing a single time and about 3.5% taken by the ten largest. The rearrangement links TRBV14 to TRBJ2-1; D gene unclear. The clonotype was recovered from a woman in her late teens or twenties in good health and CMV-seropositive. The specimen sequenced was PBMCs. The CDR3 DNA reads TGTGCCAGCAGCCAAGGTTCGGCCTACAATGAGCAGTTCTTC. This sequence encodes CASSQGSAYNEQFF.